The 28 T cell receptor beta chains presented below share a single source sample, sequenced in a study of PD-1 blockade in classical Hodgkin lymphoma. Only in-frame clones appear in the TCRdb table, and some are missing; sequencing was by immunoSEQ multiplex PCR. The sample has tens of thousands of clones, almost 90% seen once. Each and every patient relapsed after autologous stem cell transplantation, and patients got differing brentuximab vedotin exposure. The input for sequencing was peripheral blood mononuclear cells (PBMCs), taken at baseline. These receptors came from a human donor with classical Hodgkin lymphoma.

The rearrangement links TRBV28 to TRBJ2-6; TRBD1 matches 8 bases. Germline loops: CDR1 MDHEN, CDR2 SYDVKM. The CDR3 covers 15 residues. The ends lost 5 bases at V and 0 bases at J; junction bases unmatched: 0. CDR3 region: CASSTGGSGANVLTF. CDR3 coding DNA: TGTGCCAGCAGTACAGGGGGCTCTGGGGCCAACGTCCTGACTTTC.

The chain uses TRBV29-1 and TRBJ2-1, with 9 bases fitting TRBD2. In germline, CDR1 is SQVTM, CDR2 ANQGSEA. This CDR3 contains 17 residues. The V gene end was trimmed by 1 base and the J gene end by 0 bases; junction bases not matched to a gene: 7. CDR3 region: CSVEGLAVPSSYNEQFF. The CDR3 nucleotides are TGCAGCGTTGAAGGACTAGCGGTCCCTAGCTCCTACAATGAGCAGTTCTTC.

The CDR3 DNA sequence: TGTGCCAGCAGTTTTGGGACGGACAATTCACCCCTCCACTTT. This sequence encodes CASSFGTDNSPLHF. This rearrangement joins TRBV28 to TRBJ1-6; tentative D call: TRBD1 (5 bases). V lost 3 bases, J lost 7 bases, and 10 bases lay in between. The CDR3 is 14 residues long. Germline assignment: CDR1 MDHEN and CDR2 SYDVKM.

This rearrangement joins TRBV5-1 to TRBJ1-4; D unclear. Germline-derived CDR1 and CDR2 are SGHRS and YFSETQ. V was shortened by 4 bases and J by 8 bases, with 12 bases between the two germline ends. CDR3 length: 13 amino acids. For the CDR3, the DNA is TGCGCCAGCAGCACGGACGGACGGGAAAAACTGTTTTTT. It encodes CASSTDGREKLFF. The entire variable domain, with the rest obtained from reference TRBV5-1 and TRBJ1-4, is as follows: KAGVTQTPRYLIKTRGQQVTLSCSPISGHRSVSWYQQTPGQGLQFLFEYFSETQRNKGNFPGRFSGRQFSNSRSEMNVSTLELGDSALYLCASSTDGREKLFFGSGTQLSVL.

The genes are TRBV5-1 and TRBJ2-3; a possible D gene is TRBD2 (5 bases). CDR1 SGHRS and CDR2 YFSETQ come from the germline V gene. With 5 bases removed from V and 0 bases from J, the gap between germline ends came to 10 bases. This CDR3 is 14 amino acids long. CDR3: CASSTGYSTDTQYF. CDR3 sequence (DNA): TGCGCCAGCAGTACGGGATATAGCACAGATACGCAGTATTTT.

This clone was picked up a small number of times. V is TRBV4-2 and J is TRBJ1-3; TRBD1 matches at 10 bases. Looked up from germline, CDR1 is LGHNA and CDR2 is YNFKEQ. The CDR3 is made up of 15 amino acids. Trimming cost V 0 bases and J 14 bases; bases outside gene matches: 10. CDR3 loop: CASSQDRGQGERLYF. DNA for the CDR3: TGTGCCAGCAGCCAAGATCGAGGACAGGGGGAACGTTTATATTTT.

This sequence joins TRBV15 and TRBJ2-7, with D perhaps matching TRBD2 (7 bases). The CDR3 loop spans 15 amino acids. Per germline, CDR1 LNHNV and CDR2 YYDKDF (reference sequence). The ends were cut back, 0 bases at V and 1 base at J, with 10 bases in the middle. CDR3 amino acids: CATSRDRGGSYEQYF. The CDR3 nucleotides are TGTGCCACCAGCAGAGATAGGGGGGGGTCCTACGAGCAGTACTTC.

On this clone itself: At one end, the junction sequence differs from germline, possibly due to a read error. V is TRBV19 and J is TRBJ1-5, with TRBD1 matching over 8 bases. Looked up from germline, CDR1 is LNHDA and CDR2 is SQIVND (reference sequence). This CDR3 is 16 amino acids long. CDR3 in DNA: TGTGCTAGTAGTAGGGGTAGGGGACAGGGCAATCAGCCCCAGCATTTT. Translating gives CASSRGRGQGNQPQHF.

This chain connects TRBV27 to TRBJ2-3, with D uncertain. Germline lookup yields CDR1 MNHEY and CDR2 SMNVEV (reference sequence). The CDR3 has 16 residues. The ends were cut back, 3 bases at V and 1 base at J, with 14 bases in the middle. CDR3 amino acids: CASSFFGVQGTDTQYF. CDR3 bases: TGTGCCAGCAGTTTCTTTGGGGTACAAGGCACAGATACGCAGTATTTT.

CDR3 sequence reads: CASSQERRIDEAFF. The CDR3 region has the DNA TGCGCCAGCAGCCAAGAGAGAAGGATAGATGAAGCTTTCTTT. The V call is TRBV4-1, the J call TRBJ1-1; no definite D call. The CDR3 spans 14 residues. The germline V gene has CDR1 MGHRA and CDR2 YSYEKL. V dropped 0 bases and J dropped 7 bases, with 12 bases sitting between them.

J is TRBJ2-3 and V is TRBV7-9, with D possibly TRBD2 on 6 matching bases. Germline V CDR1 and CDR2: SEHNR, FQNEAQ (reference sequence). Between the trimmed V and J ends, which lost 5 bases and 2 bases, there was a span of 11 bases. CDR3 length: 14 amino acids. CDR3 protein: CASSLTRVTDTQYF. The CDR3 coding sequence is TGTGCCAGCAGCCTGACTAGGGTCACAGATACGCAGTATTTT.

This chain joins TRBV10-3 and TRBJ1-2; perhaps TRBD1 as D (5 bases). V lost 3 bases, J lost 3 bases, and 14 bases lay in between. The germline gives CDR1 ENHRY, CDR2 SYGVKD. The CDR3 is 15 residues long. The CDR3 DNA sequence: TGTGCCATCAGTGACGGCCGGGACCGCGACTATGGCTACACCTTC. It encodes CAISDGRDRDYGYTF.

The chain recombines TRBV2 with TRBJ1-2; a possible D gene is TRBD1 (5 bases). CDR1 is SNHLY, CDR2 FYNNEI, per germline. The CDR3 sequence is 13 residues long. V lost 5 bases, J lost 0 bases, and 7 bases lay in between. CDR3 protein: CASSRQPNYGYTF. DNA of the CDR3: TGTGCCAGCAGTAGACAGCCTAACTATGGCTACACCTTC. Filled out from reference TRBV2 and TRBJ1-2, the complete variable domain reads EPEVTQTPSHQVTQMGQEVILRCVPISNHLYFYWYRQILGQKVEFLVSFYNNEISEKSEIFDDQFSVERPDGSNFTLKIRSTKLEDSAMYFCASSRQPNYGYTFGSGTRLTVV.

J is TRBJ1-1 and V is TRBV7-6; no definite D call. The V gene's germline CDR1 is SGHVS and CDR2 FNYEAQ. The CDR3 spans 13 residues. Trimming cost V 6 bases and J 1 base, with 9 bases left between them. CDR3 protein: CASRKSGNTEAFF. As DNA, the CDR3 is TGTGCCAGCAGAAAATCAGGGAACACTGAAGCTTTCTTT.

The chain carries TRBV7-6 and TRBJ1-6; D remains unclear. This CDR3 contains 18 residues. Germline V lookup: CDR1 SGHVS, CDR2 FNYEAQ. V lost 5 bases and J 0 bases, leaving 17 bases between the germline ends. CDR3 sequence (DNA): TGTGCCAGCAGCCCCCGTCCAGCGACGAGCTCCTATAATTCACCCCTCCACTTT. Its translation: CASSPRPATSSYNSPLHF. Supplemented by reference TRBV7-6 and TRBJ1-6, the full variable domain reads GAGVSQSPRYKVTKRGQDVALRCDPISGHVSLYWYRQALGQGPEFLTYFNYEAQQDKSGLPNDRFSAERPEGSISTLTIQRTEQRDSAMYRCASSPRPATSSYNSPLHFGNGTRLTVT.

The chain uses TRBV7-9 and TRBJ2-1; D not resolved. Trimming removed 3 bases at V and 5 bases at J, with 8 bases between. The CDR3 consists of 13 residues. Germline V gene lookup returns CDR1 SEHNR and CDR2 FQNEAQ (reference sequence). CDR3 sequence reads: CASSLAGNNEQFF. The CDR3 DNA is TGTGCCAGCAGCTTGGCAGGAAACAATGAGCAGTTCTTC.

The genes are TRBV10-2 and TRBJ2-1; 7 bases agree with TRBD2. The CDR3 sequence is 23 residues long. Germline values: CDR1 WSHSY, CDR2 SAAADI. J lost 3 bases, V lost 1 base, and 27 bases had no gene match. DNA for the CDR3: TGCGCCAGCAGTGAGTTGGGGGAGGGGCTAGCGAGGGAACTGCTAGGGTTCTACAATGAGCAGTTCTTC. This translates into CASSELGEGLARELLGFYNEQFF.

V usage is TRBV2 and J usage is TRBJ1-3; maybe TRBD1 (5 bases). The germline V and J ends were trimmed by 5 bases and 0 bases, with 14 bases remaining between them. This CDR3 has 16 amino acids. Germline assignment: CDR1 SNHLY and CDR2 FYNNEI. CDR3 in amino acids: CASSSVGGSSGNTIYF. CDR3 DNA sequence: TGTGCCAGCAGTTCGGTTGGGGGGTCCTCTGGAAACACCATATATTTT.

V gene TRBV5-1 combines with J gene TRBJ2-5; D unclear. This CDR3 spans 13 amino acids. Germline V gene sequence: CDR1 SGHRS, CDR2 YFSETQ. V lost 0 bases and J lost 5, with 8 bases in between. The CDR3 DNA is TGCGCCAGCAGCTTGGGAGAGTGGGAGACCCAGTACTTC. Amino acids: CASSLGEWETQYF.

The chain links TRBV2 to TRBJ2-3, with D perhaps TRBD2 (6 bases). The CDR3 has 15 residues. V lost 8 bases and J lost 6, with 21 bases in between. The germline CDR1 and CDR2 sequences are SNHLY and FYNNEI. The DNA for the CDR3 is TGTGCCAGCCGTCTCCTTAGCGGCCCGGGGGATACGCAGTATTTT. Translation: CASRLLSGPGDTQYF.

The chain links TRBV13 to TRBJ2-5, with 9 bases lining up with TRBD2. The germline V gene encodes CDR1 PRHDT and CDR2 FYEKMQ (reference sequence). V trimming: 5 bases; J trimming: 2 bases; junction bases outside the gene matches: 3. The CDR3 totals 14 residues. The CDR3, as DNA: TGTGCCAGCAGCCTGACTAGCGGACAAGAGACCCAGTACTTC. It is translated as CASSLTSGQETQYF.

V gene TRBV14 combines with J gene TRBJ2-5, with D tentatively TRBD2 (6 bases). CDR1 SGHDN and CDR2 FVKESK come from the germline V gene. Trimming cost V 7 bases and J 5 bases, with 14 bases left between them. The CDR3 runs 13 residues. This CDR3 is CASNRIGGETQYF. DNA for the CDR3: TGTGCCAGCAATCGCATCGGAGGGGAGACCCAGTACTTC.

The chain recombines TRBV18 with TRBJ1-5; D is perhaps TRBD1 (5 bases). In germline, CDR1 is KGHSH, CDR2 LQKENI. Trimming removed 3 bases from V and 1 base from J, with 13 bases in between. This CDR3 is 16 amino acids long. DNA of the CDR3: TGTGCCAGCTCACCTTCCGGACATCCCAGCAATCAGCCCCAGCATTTT. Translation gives CASSPSGHPSNQPQHF.

The chain's CDR3 is CASSQDPRGTNYGYTF. CDR3 in DNA: TGTGCCAGCAGCCAAGATCCCAGGGGTACTAACTATGGCTACACCTTC. The chain recombines TRBV4-2 with TRBJ1-2; maybe TRBD1 (6 bases). Deletions cut 0 bases from V and 0 bases from J, with 11 bases between. CDR1 and CDR2 from the germline V gene are LGHNA and YNFKEQ. The CDR3 covers 16 residues.

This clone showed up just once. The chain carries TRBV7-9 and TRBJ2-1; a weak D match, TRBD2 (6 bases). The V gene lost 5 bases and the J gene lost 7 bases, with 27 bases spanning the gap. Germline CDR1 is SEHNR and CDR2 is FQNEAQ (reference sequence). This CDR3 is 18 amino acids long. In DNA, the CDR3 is TGTGCCAGCAGCCACGACGGGTGGGGGGTTGTGTTTGGGAATGAGCAGTTCTTC. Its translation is CASSHDGWGVVFGNEQFF.

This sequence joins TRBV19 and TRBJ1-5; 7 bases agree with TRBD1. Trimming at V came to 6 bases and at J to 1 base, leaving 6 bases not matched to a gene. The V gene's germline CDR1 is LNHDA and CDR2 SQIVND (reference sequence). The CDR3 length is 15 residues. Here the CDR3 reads CASRALTGSNQPQHF. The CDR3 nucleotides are TGTGCCAGTAGAGCTTTGACAGGGAGCAATCAGCCCCAGCATTTT. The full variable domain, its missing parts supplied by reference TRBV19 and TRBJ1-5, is DGGITQSPKYLFRKEGQNVTLSCEQNLNHDAMYWYRQDPGQGLRLIYYSQIVNDFQKGDIAEGYSVSREKKESFPLTVTSAQKNPTAFYLCASRALTGSNQPQHFGDGTRLSIL.

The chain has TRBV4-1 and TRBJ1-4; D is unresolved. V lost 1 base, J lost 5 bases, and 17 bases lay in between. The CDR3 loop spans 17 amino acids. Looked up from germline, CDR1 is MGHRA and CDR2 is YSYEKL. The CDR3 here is CASSQVPSGSGNEKLFF. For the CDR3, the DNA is TGCGCCAGCAGCCAAGTCCCTTCTGGATCGGGCAATGAAAAACTGTTTTTT.

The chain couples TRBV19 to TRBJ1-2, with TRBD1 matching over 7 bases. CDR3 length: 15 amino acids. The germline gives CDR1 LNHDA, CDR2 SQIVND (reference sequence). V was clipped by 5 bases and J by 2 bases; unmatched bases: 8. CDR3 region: CASSFESRGNYGYTF. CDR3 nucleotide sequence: TGTGCCAGTAGTTTCGAGTCCAGGGGGAACTATGGCTACACCTTC.